These 32 T cell receptor beta chains were all obtained from the same sample, sequenced in a study of T cell responses to AZD1222 COVID-19 vaccine (dated by TCRdb to the early 2020s). The protocol used for the library was the immunoSEQ multiplex PCR assay. TCRdb holds this immuneACCESS table with in-frame rearrangements only. Some clones are missing; in checked studies, unresolved V genes explain under half, and the rest has no known cause. The sample data list roughly 180,000 clones, and roughly 92% of these were observed just once. The top ten clones comprise about 3.5% of the sample. What this sample's time point label stands for: about 28 days (+/-7) after the second vaccine dose. Sample: peripheral blood, taken 28 days after the second AZD1222 dose. Receptors were obtained from an adult who received the AZD1222 COVID-19 vaccine.

The J gene is TRBJ2-7, the V gene TRBV28; 9 bases fit TRBD1. The germline gives CDR1 MDHEN, CDR2 SYDVKM. CDR3 length: 16 residues. V lost 4 bases and J lost 4; bases outside the gene matches: 11. Here the CDR3 DNA reads TGTGCCAGCAGTTCGATACAGGACAGGGGAGAATACGAGCAGTACTTC. Its protein is CASSSIQDRGEYEQYF.

The chain joins TRBV28 to TRBJ1-2; no clear D. CDR3 size: 12 residues. The germline CDR1 and CDR2 sequences are MDHEN and SYDVKM. The CDR3 DNA follows: TGTTTCTCGGGAGGGACTAACTATGGCTACACCTTC. Translating it yields CFSGGTNYGYTF.

The chain combines TRBV2 with TRBJ1-5; 8 positions agree with TRBD1. Trimming cost V 2 bases and J 4 bases; bases outside gene matches: 4. This CDR3 has 15 amino acids. Germline values: CDR1 SNHLY, CDR2 FYNNEI. CDR3 sequence (DNA): TGTGCCAGCAGTGAATCCCGACAGGGGAATCAGCCCCAGCATTTT. Residues: CASSESRQGNQPQHF. Variable domain in full (rest from reference TRBV2 and TRBJ1-5): EPEVTQTPSHQVTQMGQEVILRCVPISNHLYFYWYRQILGQKVEFLVSFYNNEISEKSEIFDDQFSVERPDGSNFTLKIRSTKLEDSAMYFCASSESRQGNQPQHFGDGTRLSIL.

The chain joins TRBV7-2 to TRBJ2-5; no clear D gene. V lost 1 base to trimming and J lost 5 bases, with 8 bases between them. The CDR3 contains 13 residues. Germline loops: CDR1 SGHTA, CDR2 FQGNSA. CDR3 DNA: TGTGCCAGCAGCTTAGACGCGTGGGAGACCCAGTACTTC. Amino acid sequence: CASSLDAWETQYF.

The V call is TRBV3-1 (or the pseudogene TRBV3-2), the J call TRBJ2-7, with D unclear. The CDR3 is made up of 12 amino acids. Germline-derived CDR1 and CDR2 are LGHDT and YNNKEL (reference sequence). The V gene lost 1 base and the J gene lost 3 bases, with 4 bases spanning the gap. The CDR3 is CASSQASYEQYF. The CDR3 nucleotides read TGTGCCAGCAGCCAAGCAAGCTACGAGCAGTACTTC.

The chain links TRBV19 to TRBJ2-5; 9 nucleotides match TRBD2. The CDR3 has 15 amino acids. The V gene's germline CDR1 is LNHDA and CDR2 SQIVND (reference sequence). V shed 4 bases, J shed 1 base, and the junction held 4 bases outside the gene matches. The CDR3 loop is CASSSGRGAQETQYF. CDR3 DNA: TGTGCCAGTAGTAGCGGGAGGGGCGCCCAAGAGACCCAGTACTTC.

The V gene is TRBV3-1 (or the pseudogene TRBV3-2), the J gene TRBJ1-6; possibly TRBD1 for D (5 bases). Germline CDR1 is LGHDT and CDR2 is YNNKEL (reference sequence). This CDR3 comprises 15 residues. The V and J ends lost 1 base and 9 bases respectively, with 13 bases between them. For the CDR3, the DNA is TGTGCCAGCAGCCAAGTCCCAGGGTCGGGTTCACCCCTCCACTTT. Amino acids: CASSQVPGSGSPLHF.

V is TRBV12-5 and J is TRBJ1-1; possibly TRBD1 for D (5 bases). The CDR3 loop spans 16 amino acids. Germline V gives CDR1 LGHNT, CDR2 FRNRAP. The V end was cut by 4 bases, the J end by 0 bases, with 15 bases between. The CDR3 region is CASGWRGWSVNTEAFF. The CDR3 DNA is TGTGCTAGTGGTTGGAGGGGTTGGTCGGTGAACACTGAAGCTTTCTTT.

J is TRBJ1-1 and V is TRBV5-8, with D possibly TRBD1 on 5 matching bases. This CDR3 is 17 amino acids long. V gave up 6 bases and J gave up 0 bases, with 21 bases separating them. CDR1 is SGHTS, CDR2 YDEGEE, per germline. The CDR3 nucleotides read TGTGCCAGCAACACAAACCCGGGACCACTTATGAACACTGAAGCTTTCTTT. Translated: CASNTNPGPLMNTEAFF.

The chain links TRBV5-1 to TRBJ1-1; 8 nucleotides line up with TRBD1. The CDR3 is 17 amino acids. The trim removed 3 bases at V and 0 bases at J, leaving 10 bases unmatched. Germline V gene sequence: CDR1 SGHRS, CDR2 YFSETQ. CDR3 in amino acids: CASSSVGQGRLNTEAFF. Written as DNA, the CDR3 is TGCGCCAGCAGCTCGGTCGGACAGGGAAGGTTGAACACTGAAGCTTTCTTT.

The chain is built from TRBV19 and TRBJ1-2, with D perhaps matching TRBD1 (6 bases). Germline V lookup: CDR1 LNHDA, CDR2 SQIVND (reference sequence). CDR3 length equals 15 residues. V was clipped by 6 bases and J by 0 bases, with 14 bases between them. The CDR3 is CASRARDTANYGYTF. DNA for the CDR3: TGTGCCAGTAGGGCTAGGGACACCGCTAACTATGGCTACACCTTC.

The chain recombines TRBV2 with TRBJ1-2; 8 bases are shared with TRBD1. J was trimmed by 8 bases and V by 4 bases; bases with no gene match: 9. CDR1 is SNHLY, CDR2 FYNNEI, per germline. The length of the CDR3 is 14 residues. CDR3 nucleotide sequence: TGTGCCAGCAGTGGCCTATCGACAGGGGCGGGCTACACCTTC. Its protein product is CASSGLSTGAGYTF.

This clone was found a few times. The chain is built from TRBV30 and TRBJ2-7, with TRBD2 as a possible D gene (7 bases). This CDR3 is 14 amino acids long. Looked up from germline, CDR1 is GTSNPN and CDR2 is SVGIG (reference sequence). Trimming removed 3 bases at V and 5 bases at J, with 17 bases between. As DNA, the CDR3 is TGTGCCTGGAGAATTGTCGGGGGGCTGAACGAGCAGTACTTC. The encoded protein is CAWRIVGGLNEQYF.

The chain employs TRBV28 and TRBJ1-4; 7 nucleotides align to TRBD1. CDR1 is MDHEN and CDR2 is SYDVKM in the germline V gene. This CDR3 comprises 12 residues. V dropped 8 bases and J dropped 6; count of bases not matched to a gene: 3. The CDR3 reads CASGTGDEKLFF. The CDR3 DNA follows: TGTGCCAGCGGAACAGGGGATGAAAAACTGTTTTTT. Full variable domain (outside the CDR3, taken from reference TRBV28 and TRBJ1-4): DVKVTQSSRYLVKRTGEKVFLECVQDMDHENMFWYRQDPGLGLRLIYFSYDVKMKEKGDIPEGYSVSREKKERFSLILESASTNQTSMYLCASGTGDEKLFFGSGTQLSVL.

The J gene is TRBJ2-3, the V gene TRBV2; 11 bases are shared with TRBD2. J was trimmed by 1 base and V by 6 bases; bases with no gene match: 12. CDR3 length: 18 amino acids. Germline assignment: CDR1 SNHLY and CDR2 FYNNEI. The CDR3 nucleotides read TGTGCCAGCAGATTCCCTAGCGGGGGGCGACTCGGCACAGATACGCAGTATTTT. This encodes CASRFPSGGRLGTDTQYF.

The V and J genes are TRBV7-9 and TRBJ1-1; D remains unclear. CDR3 size: 12 residues. Trimming removed 1 base at V and 7 bases at J, with 7 bases between. Per germline, CDR1 SEHNR and CDR2 FQNEAQ (reference sequence). The CDR3 DNA sequence: TGTGCCAGCAGCTTAGGTGCCCGTGAAGCTTTCTTT. Its protein is CASSLGAREAFF.

The V gene is TRBV29-1, the J gene TRBJ1-1; perhaps TRBD1 as D (5 bases). The V end was cut by 4 bases, the J end by 7 bases, with 16 bases between. The CDR3 has 13 residues. Germline V CDR1 and CDR2: SQVTM, ANQGSEA. For the CDR3, the DNA is TGCAGCGTTGGGGCCCCGGGGGGAGGTGAAGCTTTCTTT. Amino acid sequence: CSVGAPGGGEAFF.

The gene calls are TRBV28 and TRBJ2-3; D is possibly TRBD2 (5 bases). The CDR3 contains 12 residues. Germline CDR1 MDHEN, CDR2 SYDVKM. V lost 7 bases and J lost 2, with 7 bases in between. The CDR3 nucleotides are TGTGCCAGCAAGCGGACCACAGATACGCAGTATTTT. Amino acids: CASKRTTDTQYF.

The chain carries TRBV9 and TRBJ2-7; D is possibly TRBD2 (5 bases). The CDR3 totals 14 residues. In germline, CDR1 is SGDLS, CDR2 YYNGEE. Between the trimmed V and J ends, which lost 4 bases and 0 bases, there was a span of 11 bases. The CDR3 loop is CASSPLGSSYEQYF. In DNA form, the CDR3 reads TGTGCCAGCAGCCCCCTTGGGAGCTCCTACGAGCAGTACTTC.

On this clone: Other DNA sequences in the same sample also yield this CDR3. The chain links TRBV11-1 to TRBJ2-5, with 7 nucleotides matching TRBD1. Germline CDR1 is SGHAT and CDR2 is FQDESV (reference sequence). There are 13 residues in the CDR3. V was pared by 3 bases and J by 5 bases, with 3 bases of the junction left unmatched. CDR3: CASSFPGGETQYF. The DNA of the CDR3 is TGTGCCAGCAGCTTTCCAGGGGGTGAGACCCAGTACTTC.

The chain recombines TRBV27 with TRBJ1-1; D possibly corresponds to TRBD1 (6 bases). CDR3 length: 16 residues. V was clipped by 10 bases and J by 0 bases, with 21 bases between them. The germline V gene has CDR1 MNHEY and CDR2 SMNVEV (reference sequence). For the CDR3, the DNA is TGTGCCACCAAGGCGGAAGGGGGTAGGATGAACACTGAAGCTTTCTTT. Its protein product is CATKAEGGRMNTEAFF.

The V and J genes are TRBV27 and TRBJ2-3, with TRBD2 matching 11 bases. The CDR3 consists of 17 residues. Germline lookup yields CDR1 MNHEY and CDR2 SMNVEV (reference sequence). After removal of 2 bases from V and 5 bases from J, the junction contained 9 bases not matched to a gene. This CDR3 reads CASSLDDSGRAEDTQYF. Here the CDR3 DNA reads TGTGCCAGCAGTTTAGATGATAGCGGGAGGGCCGAAGATACGCAGTATTTT.

The chain couples TRBV2 to TRBJ2-3, with 14 bases that match TRBD2. The germline V gene has CDR1 SNHLY and CDR2 FYNNEI. The CDR3 loop spans 16 amino acids. J was trimmed by 3 bases and V by 6 bases; bases with no gene match: 5. The CDR3 spells CASSRLAGGPTDTQYF. Written as DNA, the CDR3 is TGTGCCAGCAGCAGACTAGCGGGAGGGCCAACAGATACGCAGTATTTT.

The chain recombines TRBV6-5 with TRBJ1-1; D is unclear. V was shortened by 6 bases and J by 2 bases, with 13 bases between the two germline ends. The length of the CDR3 is 14 residues. Germline CDR1 is MNHEY and CDR2 is SVGAGI. DNA of the CDR3: TGTGCCAGCAGGGACCCGGGCAGAAACACTGAAGCTTTCTTT. It translates to CASRDPGRNTEAFF.

This chain connects TRBV4-1 to TRBJ2-7; TRBD2 agrees at 9 bases. Germline CDR1 reads MGHRA; CDR2 reads YSYEKL. The CDR3 length is 16 residues. V gave up 0 bases and J gave up 4 bases; unmatched junction bases: 7. CDR3 nucleotide sequence: TGCGCCAGCAGCCAAGATCTCACTAGCGGGCTATACGAGCAGTACTTC. Its protein is CASSQDLTSGLYEQYF.

This clone has a single count. The chain is built from TRBV7-2 and TRBJ2-7; 8 bases match TRBD1. Germline V gene sequence: CDR1 SGHTA, CDR2 FQGNSA. Trimming cost V 3 bases and J 7 bases; bases outside gene matches: 5. The CDR3 contains 13 residues. The CDR3 is CASSFGQGREQYF. In nucleotides, the CDR3 is TGTGCCAGCAGCTTCGGACAGGGCAGGGAGCAGTACTTC.

The chain combines TRBV28 with TRBJ1-2; D is ambiguous. There are 14 residues in the CDR3. The germline V gene encodes CDR1 MDHEN and CDR2 SYDVKM. Trimming removed 2 bases from V and 0 bases from J, with 7 bases in between. CDR3 in DNA: TGTGCCAGCAGTTTAAACGGCCCTAACTATGGCTACACCTTC. The encoded protein is CASSLNGPNYGYTF.

The chain couples TRBV28 to TRBJ2-7, with 8 positions matching TRBD2. CDR1 is MDHEN, CDR2 SYDVKM, per germline. J gave up 2 bases and V 3 bases, and 3 bases lay outside the gene matches. The CDR3 totals 14 residues. CDR3 nucleotide sequence: TGTGCCAGCAGTTTCCGGGGACTAGCCTACGAGCAGTACTTC. Protein: CASSFRGLAYEQYF. Based on the CDR3 plus reference TRBV28 and TRBJ2-7, the full variable domain is DVKVTQSSRYLVKRTGEKVFLECVQDMDHENMFWYRQDPGLGLRLIYFSYDVKMKEKGDIPEGYSVSREKKERFSLILESASTNQTSMYLCASSFRGLAYEQYFGPGTRLTVT.

The count of this clone is one. The sample holds other DNA sequences that translate to the same CDR3. The V and J genes are TRBV7-9 and TRBJ2-1, with 9 nucleotides matching TRBD1. The germline CDR1 and CDR2 sequences are SEHNR and FQNEAQ (reference sequence). The CDR3 covers 14 residues. V lost 5 bases to trimming and J lost 7 bases; unmatched junction nucleotides: 6. CDR3 region: CASSPRTGANEQFF. The CDR3 nucleotides read TGTGCCAGCAGCCCTCGGACAGGGGCGAATGAGCAGTTCTTC.

The rearrangement links TRBV5-4 to TRBJ1-2; 8 positions match TRBD1. The V gene end was trimmed by 3 bases and the J gene end by 5 bases; junction bases not matched to a gene: 6. Per germline, CDR1 SGHNT and CDR2 YYREEE (reference sequence). This CDR3 region has 14 residues. The CDR3 DNA reads as TGTGCCAGCAGCTCCGGACAGGGCCCGTATGGCTACACCTTC. This sequence encodes CASSSGQGPYGYTF.

This chain connects TRBV11-2 to TRBJ2-5; D not resolved. This CDR3 has 13 amino acids. V lost 0 bases to trimming and J lost 7 bases, with 9 bases between them. Looked up from germline, CDR1 is SGHAT and CDR2 is FQNNGV. This chain's CDR3 is CASSLDLYGTQYF. CDR3 sequence (DNA): TGTGCCAGCAGCTTAGACTTATATGGGACCCAGTACTTC.

The gene calls are TRBV24-1 and TRBJ2-1, with 7 positions matching TRBD2. V trimming: 5 bases; J trimming: 6 bases; junction bases outside the gene matches: 15. Germline CDR1 and CDR2: KGHDR and SFDVKD. The CDR3 extends over 17 amino acids. The chain's CDR3 is CATSGSRTGGALNEQFF. The CDR3 DNA reads TGTGCCACCAGTGGGTCTCGCACGGGAGGTGCCCTCAATGAGCAGTTCTTC.